Sequencing of this T cell receptor beta chain was carried out in a study of blood T cell repertoires in COVID-19. Looking at the study overall: There were acute and convalescent COVID-19 samples, and they came from the United States, Italy and Spain. PBMCs, B-cell-depleted T cells, or T cells were the source of the cDNA or gDNA that made up the material.

The length of the CDR3 is 15 residues. Germline V gene data show CDR1 as LGHDT and CDR2 as YNNKEL (reference sequence). V was pared by 0 bases and J by 5 bases, with 13 bases between. This clone came up a few times. In the authors' workflow: Reference gene primer amplification gave estimated nucleated cell counts. Repertoires were generated with immunoSEQ multiplex PCR, while TCRdb's copy carries only in-frame clones and drops some. V, J and clone size are those of that table, while D and trimming were read from the DNA. The sample records 120,000 to 150,000 clones, roughly 80% being singletons. Source material: peripheral blood. The V call is TRBV3-1 (or the pseudogene TRBV3-2), the J call TRBJ1-1; D remains unclear. This TCR was recovered from a human donor with acute or convalescent COVID-19. The donor label of this sample is uncertain. CDR3 loop: CASSQDREPRTEAFF. In DNA, the CDR3 is TGTGCCAGCAGCCAAGATCGGGAGCCGCGGACTGAAGCTTTCTTT.